This T cell receptor (beta chain) was documented in a study of vaccination and CD4 T cells after COVID-19 (dated 2022 in TCRdb). A note on the overall study: Every convalescent patient had a positive nasal swab PCR test for SARS-CoV-2, with mild disease in 9 or 10 patients and severe disease in one. Six males and four females were included in the convalescent cohort, with two Hispanic individuals, seven Caucasians, two Asians and one multiracial person represented. Participants received two doses of either the Pfizer-BioNTech BNT162b2 vaccine (n=8) or the Moderna mRNA-1273 vaccine (n=2). Post-COVID blood samples were collected from convalescent patients a median of about 92 days after diagnosis, with a range of about 35 to 180 days. Post-vaccine blood samples were taken a median of 72 days after the second vaccine dose, with a range of roughly 13 to 250 days. The cultures were stimulated with overlapping spike peptide pools from SARS-CoV-2 and from the common cold coronaviruses HCoV-NL63, HCoV-OC43 and HCoV-229E. As controls, cultures received a CEFX viral epitope pool (the positive control), an HIV-1 Nef peptide pool (the negative control), or no peptide at all. In ten to eleven COVID-19 convalescent patients and 4 infection-naive healthy vaccine recipients, the spike-specific CD4+ TCR repertoire before mRNA vaccination was compared with the repertoire after mRNA vaccination.

V gives up 10 bases and J gives up 1 base, and the segment between their germline ends measures 14 bases. The CDR3 goes from the cysteine to the phenylalanine over 13 residues. The DNA shown is the 39-base CDR3, in frame from base 1. CDR1 and CDR2 (MDHEN, SYDVKM) derive from the germline V gene. The library was obtained by PCR. TCR sequencing of DNA from cultured CD4+ T cells used the Oncomine TCR Beta short-read assay at the Johns Hopkins FTIC core. The QIAamp micro DNA kit was used to extract genomic DNA from the cultured CD4+ T cells. Oncomine TCR Beta libraries from cultured CD4+ T cells were pooled with unique dual indexes and sequenced on an Illumina iSeq 100. As for the authors' bioinformatics: Non-productive sequences were removed, and CDR3s not starting with C, not ending with F or W, or shorter than 7 amino acids were discarded. Antigen-specific clonotypes were identified with the MANAFEST web application by comparing peptide-stimulated wells with reference and other culture wells. Positive clones required FDR below 0.05, an odds ratio above 5, and productive frequency above 0.1% in at least two of three replicate wells. Clonotypes that were significantly expanded in both SARS-CoV-2 spike wells and at least one common cold coronavirus spike condition were defined as cross-reactive. Using R version 3.6.1, CDR3 homology was evaluated through Levenshtein distances (stringdist) along with unrooted phylogenetic trees (ape). TCRdb cleaned the public reads at Q25 with fastp, built clones with MiXCR and kept in-frame beta chains. Rows matching on CDR3 protein sequence are summarized as one entry with the most common DNA and genes. These V and J calls are TCRdb output, not the study's own analysis. For this sample there are about 10,000 distinct CDR3 sequences; about 81% appear just once. About 9.8% of the sample rests with the top ten.

Here is what the overall study found, with its caveats: In convalescent patients, a median around 86% of post-vaccine SARS-CoV-2-reactive clones were detected only after vaccination, suggesting vaccine-specific priming. The median number of SARS-CoV-2-reactive clonotypes rose from under 25 after infection to 30 to 45 after vaccination, but the change was not significant. Of the vaccine-specific clones found in convalescent patients, nearly all (304 of 307) were mono-reactive for SARS-CoV-2 spike instead of being cross-reactive with common cold coronaviruses. Relatively few convalescent patients were included in the study, and early timepoints after natural infection were not analyzed.

In the paper's terms, the treatment or condition label means: roughly 10-day PBMC culture with coronavirus spike peptide pools or control peptides (ViraFEST assay). The ViraFEST assay was used in the study, in which antigen-specific T cells were expanded with peptide pools and expanded clonotypes were subsequently identified by TCR sequencing. Positive SARS-CoV-2 PCR tests in the convalescent patients dated from March to December 2020, before Alpha, Beta and Delta variants emerged in the United States. Roughly 2 million PBMCs per well were cultured in IMDM with roughly 4.8% human AB serum and approximately 9.1 IU/ml IL-2, plus 10 ug/ml peptide pools. On days 3 and 7, half of the culture medium was replaced with fresh IL-2-containing medium. After ten to eleven days of culture, CD4+ T cells were isolated by negative selection using the EasySep CD4+ T cell isolation kit. Ficoll-Paque Plus gradient centrifugation was used to isolate PBMCs from whole blood, and the isolated PBMCs were then either used fresh or cryopreserved at -140C. Each culture condition was generally run in triplicate wells.

This clonotype appeared a single time. Which antigen it targets is not known. It has no much larger one-base neighbor in the sample; base qualities were not kept. Weak support is all one read offers. The source material was CD4+ T cells from blood, cultured in vitro. This receptor was obtained from a human donor who had recovered from COVID-19. Recombination joined TRBV28 with TRBJ2-7; the D gene is perhaps TRBD1 or TRBD2, each of them matching over 5 bases. The encoded CDR3 is CATVGTPSYEQYF. The nucleotide sequence is given as TGTGCCACCGTTGGGACGCCGTCCTACGAGCAGTACTTC.